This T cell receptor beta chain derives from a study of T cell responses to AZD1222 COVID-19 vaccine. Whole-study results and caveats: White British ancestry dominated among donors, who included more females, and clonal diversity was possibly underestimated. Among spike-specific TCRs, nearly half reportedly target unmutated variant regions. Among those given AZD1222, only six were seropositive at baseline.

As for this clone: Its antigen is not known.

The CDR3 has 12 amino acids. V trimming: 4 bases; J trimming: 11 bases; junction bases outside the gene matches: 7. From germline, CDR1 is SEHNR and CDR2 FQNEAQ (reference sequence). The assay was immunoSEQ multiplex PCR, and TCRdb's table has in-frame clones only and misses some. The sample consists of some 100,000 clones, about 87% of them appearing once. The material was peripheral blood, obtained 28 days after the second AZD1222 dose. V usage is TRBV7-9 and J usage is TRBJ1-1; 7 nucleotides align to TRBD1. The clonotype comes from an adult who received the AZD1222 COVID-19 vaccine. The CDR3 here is CASSYETGRAFF. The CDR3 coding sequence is TGTGCCAGCAGCTACGAGACAGGGAGGGCTTTCTTT.